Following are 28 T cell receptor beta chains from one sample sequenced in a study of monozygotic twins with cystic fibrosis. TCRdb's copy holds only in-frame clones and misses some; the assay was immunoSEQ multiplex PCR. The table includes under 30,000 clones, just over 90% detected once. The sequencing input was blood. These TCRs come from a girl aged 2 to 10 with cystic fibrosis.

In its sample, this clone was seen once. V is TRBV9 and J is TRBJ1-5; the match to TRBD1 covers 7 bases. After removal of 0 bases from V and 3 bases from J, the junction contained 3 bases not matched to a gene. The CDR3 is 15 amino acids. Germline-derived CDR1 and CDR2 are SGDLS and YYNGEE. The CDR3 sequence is CASSVGQGVNQPQHF. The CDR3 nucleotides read TGTGCCAGCAGCGTAGGGCAGGGGGTCAATCAGCCCCAGCATTTT.

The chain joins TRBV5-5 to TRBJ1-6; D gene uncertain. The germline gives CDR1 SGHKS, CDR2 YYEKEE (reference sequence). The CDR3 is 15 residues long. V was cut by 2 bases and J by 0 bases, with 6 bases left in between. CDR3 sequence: CASSLQSSYNSPLHF. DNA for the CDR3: TGTGCCAGCAGCTTACAGAGCTCCTATAATTCACCCCTCCACTTT. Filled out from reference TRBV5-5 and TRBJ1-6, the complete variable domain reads DAGVTQSPTHLIKTRGQQVTLRCSPISGHKSVSWYQQVLGQGPQFIFQYYEKEERGRGNFPDRFSARQFPNYSSELNVNALLLGDSALYLCASSLQSSYNSPLHFGNGTRLTVT.

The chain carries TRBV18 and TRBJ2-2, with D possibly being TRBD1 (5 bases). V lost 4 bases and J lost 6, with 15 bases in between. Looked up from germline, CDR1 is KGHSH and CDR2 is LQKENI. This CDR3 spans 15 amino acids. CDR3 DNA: TGTGCCAGCTCACGCTCAGGGCCGAAGGCCGGGGAGCTGTTTTTT. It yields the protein CASSRSGPKAGELFF.

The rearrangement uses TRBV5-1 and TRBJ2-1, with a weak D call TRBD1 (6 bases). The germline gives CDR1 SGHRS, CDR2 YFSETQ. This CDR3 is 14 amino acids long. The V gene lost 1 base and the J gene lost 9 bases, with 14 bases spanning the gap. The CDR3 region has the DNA TGCGCCAGCAGCTTGACAGGGTTTGAGTCTGAGCAGTTCTTC. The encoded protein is CASSLTGFESEQFF.

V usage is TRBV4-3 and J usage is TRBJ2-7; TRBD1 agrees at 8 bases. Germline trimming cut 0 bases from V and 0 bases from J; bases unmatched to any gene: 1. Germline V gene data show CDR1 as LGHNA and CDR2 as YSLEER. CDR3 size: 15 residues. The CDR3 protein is CASSQEGQDSYEQYF. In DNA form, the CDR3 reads TGCGCCAGCAGCCAAGAGGGACAGGACTCCTACGAGCAGTACTTC.

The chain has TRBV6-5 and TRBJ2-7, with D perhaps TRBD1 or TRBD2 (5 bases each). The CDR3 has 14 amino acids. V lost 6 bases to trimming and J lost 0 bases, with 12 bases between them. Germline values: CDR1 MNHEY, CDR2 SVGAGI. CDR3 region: CASRQDSGSYEQYF. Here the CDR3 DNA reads TGTGCCAGCAGACAAGACAGCGGCTCCTACGAGCAGTACTTC.

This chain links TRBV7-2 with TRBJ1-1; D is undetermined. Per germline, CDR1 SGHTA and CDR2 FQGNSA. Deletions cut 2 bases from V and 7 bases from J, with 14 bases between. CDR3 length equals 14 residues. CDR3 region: CASSLLGSHIEAFF. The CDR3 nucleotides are TGTGCCAGCAGCTTACTGGGCAGCCATATTGAAGCTTTCTTT.

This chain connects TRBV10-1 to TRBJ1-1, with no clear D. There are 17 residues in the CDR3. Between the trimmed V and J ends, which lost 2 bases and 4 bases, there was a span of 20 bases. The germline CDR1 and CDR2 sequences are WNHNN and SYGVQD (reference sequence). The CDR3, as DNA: TGCGCCAGCAGTGAGCCGGTCAGGCTTGTCGGCGGCACTGAAGCTTTCTTT. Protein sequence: CASSEPVRLVGGTEAFF.

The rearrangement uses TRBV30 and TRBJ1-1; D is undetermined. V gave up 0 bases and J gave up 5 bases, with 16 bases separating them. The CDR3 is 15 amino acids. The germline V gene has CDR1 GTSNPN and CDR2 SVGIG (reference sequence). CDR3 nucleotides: TGTGCCTGGAGTGTAAGAAGGCAGCCGGGGACTGAAGCTTTCTTT. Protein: CAWSVRRQPGTEAFF.

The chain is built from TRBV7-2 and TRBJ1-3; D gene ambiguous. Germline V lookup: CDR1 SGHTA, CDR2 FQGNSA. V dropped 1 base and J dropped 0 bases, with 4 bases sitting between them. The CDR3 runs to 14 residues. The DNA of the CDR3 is TGTGCCAGCAGCTTAGACAGCTCTGGAAACACCATATATTTT. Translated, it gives CASSLDSSGNTIYF.

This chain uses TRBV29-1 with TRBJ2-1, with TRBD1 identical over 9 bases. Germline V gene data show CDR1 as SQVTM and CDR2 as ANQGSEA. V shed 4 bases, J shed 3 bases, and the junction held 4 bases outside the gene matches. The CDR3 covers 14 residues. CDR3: CSVVEDRGYNEQFF. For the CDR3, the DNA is TGCAGCGTTGTGGAGGACAGGGGCTACAATGAGCAGTTCTTC.

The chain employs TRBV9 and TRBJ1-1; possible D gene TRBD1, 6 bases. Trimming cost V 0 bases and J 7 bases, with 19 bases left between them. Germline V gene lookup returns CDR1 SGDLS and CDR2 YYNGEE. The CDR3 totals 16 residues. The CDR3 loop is CASSVVTGQMLGEAFF. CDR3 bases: TGTGCCAGCAGCGTAGTGACCGGACAGATGTTGGGTGAAGCTTTCTTT.

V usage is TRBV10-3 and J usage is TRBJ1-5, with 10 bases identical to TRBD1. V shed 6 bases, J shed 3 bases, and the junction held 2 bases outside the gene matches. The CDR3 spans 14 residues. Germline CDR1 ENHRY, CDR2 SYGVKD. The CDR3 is CAIRGTGDNQPQHF. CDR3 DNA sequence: TGTGCCATCAGGGGGACAGGGGACAATCAGCCCCAGCATTTT.

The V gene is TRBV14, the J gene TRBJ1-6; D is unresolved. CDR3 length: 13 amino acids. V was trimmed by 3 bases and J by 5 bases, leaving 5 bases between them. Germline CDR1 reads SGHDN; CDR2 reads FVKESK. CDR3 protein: CASSQNHNSPLHF. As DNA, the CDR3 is TGTGCCAGCAGCCAGAATCATAATTCACCCCTCCACTTT.

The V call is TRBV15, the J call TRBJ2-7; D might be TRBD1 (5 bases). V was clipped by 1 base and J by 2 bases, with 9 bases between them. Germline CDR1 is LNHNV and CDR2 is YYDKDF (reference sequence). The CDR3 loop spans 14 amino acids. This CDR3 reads CATSRGRVPYEQYF. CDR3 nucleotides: TGTGCCACCAGCAGAGGCAGGGTACCCTACGAGCAGTACTTC.

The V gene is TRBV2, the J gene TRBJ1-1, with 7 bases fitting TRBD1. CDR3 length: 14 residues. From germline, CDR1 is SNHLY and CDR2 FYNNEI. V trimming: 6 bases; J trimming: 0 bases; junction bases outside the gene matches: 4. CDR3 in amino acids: CASRHRGMNTEAFF. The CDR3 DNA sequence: TGTGCCAGCAGGCACAGGGGAATGAACACTGAAGCTTTCTTT. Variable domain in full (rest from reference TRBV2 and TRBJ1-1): EPEVTQTPSHQVTQMGQEVILRCVPISNHLYFYWYRQILGQKVEFLVSFYNNEISEKSEIFDDQFSVERPDGSNFTLKIRSTKLEDSAMYFCASRHRGMNTEAFFGQGTRLTVV.

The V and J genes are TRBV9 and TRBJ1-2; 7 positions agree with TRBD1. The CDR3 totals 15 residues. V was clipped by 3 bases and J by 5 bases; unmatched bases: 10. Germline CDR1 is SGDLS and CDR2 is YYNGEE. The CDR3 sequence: CASSEGGQSNYGYTF. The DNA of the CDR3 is TGTGCCAGCAGCGAAGGGGGACAGTCAAATTATGGCTACACCTTC.

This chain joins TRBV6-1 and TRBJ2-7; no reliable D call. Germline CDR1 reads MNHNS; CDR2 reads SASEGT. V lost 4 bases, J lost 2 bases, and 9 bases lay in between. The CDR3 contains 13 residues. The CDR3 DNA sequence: TGTGCCAGCAGTGGAATTGTTCCCTACGAGCAGTACTTC. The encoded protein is CASSGIVPYEQYF.

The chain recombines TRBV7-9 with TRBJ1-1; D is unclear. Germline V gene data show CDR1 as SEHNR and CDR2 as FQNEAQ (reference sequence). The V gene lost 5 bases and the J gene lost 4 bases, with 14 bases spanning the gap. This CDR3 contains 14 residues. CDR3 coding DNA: TGTGCCAGCAGCCTGTCGGGGTCGGGCACTGAAGCTTTCTTT. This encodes CASSLSGSGTEAFF.

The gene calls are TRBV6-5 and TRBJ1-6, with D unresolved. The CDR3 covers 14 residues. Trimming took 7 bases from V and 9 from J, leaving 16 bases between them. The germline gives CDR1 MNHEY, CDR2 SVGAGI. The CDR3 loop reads CASTELLTGSPLHF. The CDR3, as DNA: TGTGCCAGCACTGAACTGCTAACGGGTTCACCCCTCCACTTT.

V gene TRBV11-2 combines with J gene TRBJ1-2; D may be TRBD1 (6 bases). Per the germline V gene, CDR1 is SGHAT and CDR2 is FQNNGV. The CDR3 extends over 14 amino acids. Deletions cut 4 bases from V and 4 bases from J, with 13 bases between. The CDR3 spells CASSSGQTFYGYTF. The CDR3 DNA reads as TGTGCCAGCAGCTCCGGACAGACCTTCTATGGCTACACCTTC.

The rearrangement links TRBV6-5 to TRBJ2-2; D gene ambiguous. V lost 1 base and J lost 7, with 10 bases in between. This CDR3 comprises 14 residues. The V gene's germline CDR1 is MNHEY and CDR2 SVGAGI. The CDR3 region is CASSYLGWGGELFF. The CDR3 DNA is TGTGCCAGCAGTTACTTGGGATGGGGCGGGGAGCTGTTTTTT.

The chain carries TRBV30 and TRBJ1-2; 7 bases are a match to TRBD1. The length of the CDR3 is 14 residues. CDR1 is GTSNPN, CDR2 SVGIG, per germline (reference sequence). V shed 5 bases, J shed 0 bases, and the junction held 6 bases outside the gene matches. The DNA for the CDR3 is TGTGCCTGGGGACCGGACAGGACTAACTATGGCTACACCTTC. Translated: CAWGPDRTNYGYTF.

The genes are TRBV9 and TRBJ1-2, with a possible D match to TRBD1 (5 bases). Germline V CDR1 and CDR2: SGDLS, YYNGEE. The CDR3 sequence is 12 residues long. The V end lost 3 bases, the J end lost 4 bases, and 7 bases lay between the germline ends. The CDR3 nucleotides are TGTGCCAGCAGCGGGACACTCTATGGCTACACCTTC. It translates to CASSGTLYGYTF.

The CDR3 reads CASSLDRGARGYTF. CDR3 sequence (DNA): TGTGCCAGCAGCTTAGATCGTGGGGCGAGAGGCTACACCTTC. The chain recombines TRBV7-8 with TRBJ1-2, with D possibly being TRBD1 (5 bases). The CDR3 has 14 residues. V was pared by 1 base and J by 8 bases, with 14 bases between. Germline values: CDR1 SGHVS, CDR2 FQNEAQ.

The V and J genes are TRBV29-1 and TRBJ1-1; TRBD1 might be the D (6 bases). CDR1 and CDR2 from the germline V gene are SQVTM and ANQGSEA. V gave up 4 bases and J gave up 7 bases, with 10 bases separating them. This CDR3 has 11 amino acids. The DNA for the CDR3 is TGCAGCGTTGTGGGCAGGGGTGAAGCTTTCTTT. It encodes CSVVGRGEAFF.

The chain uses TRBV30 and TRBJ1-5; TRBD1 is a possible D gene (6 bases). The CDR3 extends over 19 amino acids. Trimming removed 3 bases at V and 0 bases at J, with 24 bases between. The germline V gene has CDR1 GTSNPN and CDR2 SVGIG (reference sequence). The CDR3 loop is CAWRPYGQPYLYSNQPQHF. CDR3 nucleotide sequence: TGTGCCTGGAGGCCTTACGGACAGCCCTACCTTTATAGCAATCAGCCCCAGCATTTT.

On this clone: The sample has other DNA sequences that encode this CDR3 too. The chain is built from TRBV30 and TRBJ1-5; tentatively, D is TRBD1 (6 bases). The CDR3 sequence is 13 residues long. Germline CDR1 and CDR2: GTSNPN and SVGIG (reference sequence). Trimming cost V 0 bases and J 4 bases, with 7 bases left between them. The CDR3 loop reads CAWSVQGNQPQHF. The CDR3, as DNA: TGTGCCTGGAGTGTACAGGGTAATCAGCCCCAGCATTTT. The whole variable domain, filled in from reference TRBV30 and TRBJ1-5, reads SQTIHQWPATLVQPVGSPLSLECTVEGTSNPNLYWYRQAAGRGLQLLFYSVGIGQISSEVPQNLSASRPQDRQFILSSKKLLLSDSGFYLCAWSVQGNQPQHFGDGTRLSIL.